This T cell receptor (beta chain) was recovered during a study of radiation and T cells in renal cell carcinoma. Profiling relied on immunoSEQ multiplex PCR, and the TCRdb table lists in-frame clones only, not all of them. The sample holds tens of thousands of clones, roughly 85% seen once. As for time point: blood 2 weeks post-SBRT. Treatment here: 15 Gy SBRT to primary tumor, nephrectomy 4 weeks later. Serial blood draws occurred at baseline and 2 and 4 weeks post-SBRT. This CDR3 comprises 16 residues. The germline gives CDR1 LGHNA, CDR2 YNFKEQ. Trimming at V came to 4 bases and at J to 9 bases, leaving 15 bases not matched to a gene.

This clonotype was obtained from a woman aged 50 to 60 with renal cell carcinoma. This specimen consisted of blood, obtained from a patient whose treatment included radiotherapy and nephrectomy. The chain joins TRBV4-2 to TRBJ2-1; the match to TRBD2 covers 7 bases. The CDR3 coding sequence is TGTGCCAGCAGCCCAAACAAAGGACTAGTTGATACTGAGCAGTTCTTC. It specifies CASSPNKGLVDTEQFF.